These 13 T cell receptor beta chains share one sample of origin, sequenced in a study of persistence of HIV-infected CD4 T cells. These receptors' targets are unknown. An overlapping HIV-1 Gag peptide pool stimulated these cells at 0.75 to 1 ug/peptide/mL. CD40L/CD69 double-negative CD45RO-high memory CD4+ T cells were collected. This was the immunoSEQ version 4 assay in survey mode. Only in-frame clones appear in the TCRdb table, and some are missing; sequencing was by immunoSEQ multiplex PCR. The sample holds tens of thousands of clones, 78% seen once. Material: CD4+ T cells sorted from PBMCs after approximately 19-hour stimulation, obtained from a patient who received antiretroviral therapy. The receptors were gathered from an adult man with HIV who was CMV-seropositive.

V usage is TRBV19 and J usage is TRBJ1-5; no definite D call. The CDR3 totals 13 residues. CDR1 and CDR2 (germline): LNHDA, SQIVND (reference sequence). Trimming took 0 bases from V and 5 from J, leaving 5 bases between them. The DNA of the CDR3 is TGTGCCAGTAGTATAGACGTTCATCAGCCCCAGCATTTT. This encodes CASSIDVHQPQHF.

In this sample, this clone turned up once. This rearrangement joins TRBV28 to TRBJ1-4; 8 bases fit TRBD1. The germline V gene encodes CDR1 MDHEN and CDR2 SYDVKM. This CDR3 region has 14 residues. J gave up 7 bases and V 5 bases, and 6 bases lay outside the gene matches. CDR3 nucleotide sequence: TGTGCCAGCAGTCCCTTGACAGGGGTTGAAAAACTGTTTTTT. Translation: CASSPLTGVEKLFF.

J is TRBJ2-7 and V is TRBV6-2 or TRBV6-3, with 14 bases identical to TRBD2. V lost 4 bases to trimming and J lost 0 bases; unmatched junction nucleotides: 8. Germline CDR1 is MNHEY and CDR2 is SVGEGT. The CDR3 spans 18 residues. CDR3 DNA: TGTGCCAGCAGTTCGGGGACTAGCGGGAGTGCTTACTCCTACGAGCAGTACTTC. Its translation: CASSSGTSGSAYSYEQYF.

The chain couples TRBV29-1 to TRBJ1-4; no clear D. Deletions cut 7 bases from V and 5 bases from J, with 8 bases between. The CDR3 covers 11 residues. Germline assignment: CDR1 SQVTM and CDR2 ANQGSEA. The chain's CDR3 is CSASVNEKLFF. The CDR3, as DNA: TGCAGCGCCTCCGTAAATGAAAAACTGTTTTTT. The full variable domain, its missing parts supplied by reference TRBV29-1 and TRBJ1-4, is SAVISQKPSRDICQRGTSLTIQCQVDSQVTMMFWYRQQPGQSLTLIATANQGSEATYESGFVIDKFPISRPNLTFSTLTVSNMSPEDSSIYLCSASVNEKLFFGSGTQLSVL.

The chain has TRBV6-6 and TRBJ1-2; perhaps TRBD1 as D (5 bases). Germline loops: CDR1 MNHNY, CDR2 SVGAGI (reference sequence). V was clipped by 5 bases and J by 1 base, with 23 bases between them. The CDR3 is made up of 18 amino acids. The CDR3: CASSLRGDLRVGNYGYTF. The CDR3 nucleotides are TGTGCCAGCAGTCTCCGAGGGGATCTCAGGGTGGGTAACTATGGCTACACCTTC.

This chain connects TRBV2 to TRBJ2-1; D gene uncertain. Germline V gene data show CDR1 as SNHLY and CDR2 as FYNNEI. The V end lost 4 bases, the J end lost 0 bases, and 10 bases lay between the germline ends. CDR3 length: 15 residues. CDR3 protein: CASSVDFFSYNEQFF. The CDR3 DNA reads as TGTGCCAGCAGTGTAGACTTCTTCTCCTACAATGAGCAGTTCTTC.

This chain uses TRBV15 with TRBJ1-2, with 7 bases identical to TRBD1. Germline assignment: CDR1 LNHNV and CDR2 YYDKDF (reference sequence). The CDR3 loop spans 16 amino acids. The junction had 9 bases not matched to a gene; V was cut back by 0 bases and J by 5 bases. CDR3 residues: CATSRDKQRQGYGYTF. As DNA, the CDR3 is TGTGCCACCAGCAGAGATAAACAGAGACAGGGTTATGGCTACACCTTC. The full variable domain, completed using reference TRBV15 and TRBJ1-2, is DAMVIQNPRYQVTQFGKPVTLSCSQTLNHNVMYWYQQKSSQAPKLLFHYYDKDFNNEADTPDNFQSRRPNTSFCFLDIRSPGLGDTAMYLCATSRDKQRQGYGYTFGSGTRLTVV.

This clone was seen more than once but under ten times. The chain has TRBV2 and TRBJ1-5, with 9 bases matching TRBD1. The germline gives CDR1 SNHLY, CDR2 FYNNEI. V trimming: 5 bases; J trimming: 7 bases; junction bases outside the gene matches: 9. CDR3 size: 15 residues. The CDR3 loop is CASSLPTGGSQPQHF. As DNA, the CDR3 is TGTGCCAGCAGTCTCCCGACAGGGGGGAGCCAGCCCCAGCATTTT.

The genes are TRBV5-5 and TRBJ1-3, with D perhaps matching TRBD1 (5 bases). V gave up 6 bases and J gave up 1 base, with 11 bases separating them. CDR3 length: 14 amino acids. CDR1 and CDR2 (germline): SGHKS, YYEKEE (reference sequence). For the CDR3, the DNA is TGTGCCAGCATCCCACAGGATTCTGGAAACACCATATATTTT. This gives the protein CASIPQDSGNTIYF.

The chain couples TRBV7-8 to TRBJ2-7, with 10 nucleotides matching TRBD2. Germline V gene sequence: CDR1 SGHVS, CDR2 FQNEAQ. This CDR3 spans 16 amino acids. Germline trimming cut 5 bases from V and 2 bases from J; bases unmatched to any gene: 9. The CDR3 bases are TGTGCCAGCAGCCCCCAGCGGGGGGGAAGGGCCTACGAGCAGTACTTC. Protein: CASSPQRGGRAYEQYF.

V usage is TRBV5-1 and J usage is TRBJ2-2, with D possibly matching TRBD1 (6 bases). There are 13 residues in the CDR3. Per germline, CDR1 SGHRS and CDR2 YFSETQ. The V end lost 2 bases, the J end lost 4 bases, and 6 bases lay between the germline ends. This CDR3 reads CASSLGGTGELFF. DNA of the CDR3: TGCGCCAGCAGCTTAGGGGGCACCGGGGAGCTGTTTTTT.

The chain couples TRBV18 to TRBJ1-5, with 7 bases aligning to TRBD1. V lost 3 bases, J lost 9 bases, and 14 bases stayed unmatched. CDR3 length: 16 residues. The germline V gene encodes CDR1 KGHSH and CDR2 LQKENI. CDR3 sequence: CASSPDRVQGMRPQHF. In nucleotides, the CDR3 is TGTGCCAGCTCACCCGACAGGGTACAAGGTATGCGGCCCCAGCATTTT.

The chain is built from TRBV7-2 and TRBJ2-3; D uncertain. The germline gives CDR1 SGHTA, CDR2 FQGNSA. Trimming shortened V by 5 bases and J by 1 base, and 10 bases separated the two germline ends. This CDR3 contains 14 residues. CDR3 bases: TGTGCCAGCAGCCGCAAATTTGGCACAGATACGCAGTATTTT. As protein: CASSRKFGTDTQYF.